This T cell receptor beta chain was sequenced during a study of blood T cell repertoires in COVID-19. In the study overall: The samples span acute and convalescent COVID-19 from the United States, Italy and Spain.

Seattle enrolled patients during active infection and tracked them longitudinally. Original data processing: Amplification from reference gene primers served as the basis for estimated nucleated cell counts. Assay used: immunoSEQ multiplex PCR; TCRdb lists only in-frame clones, some missing. V and J calls and clone size are those listed in that table; D and trimming were worked out from the DNA. Of 390,000 or so clones in the sample, 89% were seen once. Germline-derived CDR1 and CDR2 are SGHDT and YYEEEE. CDR3 length equals 15 residues. Losses at the gene ends were 5 bases for V and 5 bases for J; bases not matched to a gene: 11. This clone was seen only once.

The sequencing sample was made of peripheral blood. J is TRBJ2-7 and V is TRBV5-6; 9 nucleotides align to TRBD1. This sequence originates from a woman between 25 and 40 years old with COVID-19, enrolled during active disease. CDR3 sequence: CASREPGTGFHEQYF. The CDR3 DNA is TGTGCCAGCAGGGAACCCGGGACAGGGTTCCACGAGCAGTACTTC.